A selection of T cell receptor beta chains follows, all from one sample in a study of blood T cell repertoires in COVID-19. The method was immunoSEQ multiplex PCR; TCRdb's version includes in-frame clones alone and lacks a portion of them. This sample carries around 370,000 clones, 85% to 90% of them seen once, and the ten largest clones take 1.2%. Material for sequencing was PBMCs or T cells enriched from blood (not recorded which). The receptor source for this set is a woman aged 18-30 years who had recovered from COVID-19. Each CDR3 is given with its conserved first and last residue. Fields, in order: D gene, clone size, J gene, V gene, CDR3 protein, CDR3 DNA. D genes are given only for firm matches. Some rows have no size entry. The others give once, few or many, or a class for an expanded clone.

D gene: .; clone size: .; J gene: TRBJ2-7; V gene: TRBV5-1; CDR3 protein: CATAQDSTSYEQYF; CDR3 DNA: TGCGCCACCGCACAGGACAGTACCTCCTACGAGCAGTACTTC
D gene: .; clone size: once; J gene: TRBJ1-5; V gene: TRBV18; CDR3 protein: CASSFDKNQPQHF; CDR3 DNA: TGTGCCAGCTCATTCGACAAAAATCAGCCCCAGCATTTT
D gene: .; clone size: few; J gene: TRBJ1-6; V gene: TRBV28; CDR3 protein: CASRVSPSDTNSPLHF; CDR3 DNA: TGTGCCAGCAGGGTCAGTCCCTCCGATACTAATTCACCCCTCCACTTT
D gene: TRBD1; clone size: .; J gene: TRBJ1-2; V gene: TRBV10-2; CDR3 protein: CASSDSRGLGYTF; CDR3 DNA: TGCGCCAGCAGTGATAGCAGGGGGCTTGGCTACACCTTC
D gene: .; clone size: once; J gene: TRBJ2-3; V gene: TRBV9; CDR3 protein: CASSVLAASTDTQYF; CDR3 DNA: TGTGCCAGCAGCGTCTTAGCGGCTAGCACAGATACGCAGTATTTT
D gene: .; clone size: few; J gene: TRBJ1-2; V gene: TRBV30; CDR3 protein: CAWSPRQETTF; CDR3 DNA: TGTGCCTGGAGTCCCAGACAGGAGACAACCTTC
D gene: .; clone size: .; J gene: TRBJ1-2; V gene: TRBV7-2; CDR3 protein: CASSLNEAGVGGYTF; CDR3 DNA: TGTGCCAGCAGCTTAAATGAGGCAGGGGTAGGCGGCTACACCTTC
D gene: .; clone size: .; J gene: TRBJ2-1; V gene: TRBV5-6; CDR3 protein: CASSSFIGGSRNEQFF; CDR3 DNA: TGTGCCAGCAGCTCCTTCATTGGGGGGAGCAGGAATGAGCAGTTCTTC
D gene: TRBD2; clone size: .; J gene: TRBJ2-1; V gene: TRBV30; CDR3 protein: CAWSSGLAVFNEQFF; CDR3 DNA: TGTGCCTGGAGCTCCGGACTAGCGGTGTTCAATGAGCAGTTCTTC
D gene: TRBD2; clone size: .; J gene: TRBJ2-1; V gene: TRBV7-8; CDR3 protein: CASSLEAGGPRQFF; CDR3 DNA: TGTGCCAGCAGCTTAGAAGCGGGGGGGCCTAGGCAGTTCTTC
D gene: TRBD1; clone size: .; J gene: TRBJ2-2; V gene: TRBV9; CDR3 protein: CASSVAGVRGRTGELFF; CDR3 DNA: TGTGCCAGCAGCGTAGCTGGGGTCAGGGGGCGCACCGGGGAGCTGTTTTTT
D gene: .; clone size: .; J gene: TRBJ1-1; V gene: TRBV7-6; CDR3 protein: CASSLREGRGTEAFF; CDR3 DNA: TGTGCCAGCAGCTTAAGGGAGGGGAGAGGGACTGAAGCTTTCTTT
D gene: TRBD1; clone size: .; J gene: TRBJ1-4; V gene: TRBV5-1; CDR3 protein: CASSIDRGEKLFF; CDR3 DNA: TGCGCCAGCAGCATAGACAGGGGTGAAAAACTGTTTTTT
D gene: TRBD1; clone size: once; J gene: TRBJ2-7; V gene: TRBV28; CDR3 protein: CASAGTGTYEQYF; CDR3 DNA: TGTGCCAGTGCCGGGACAGGGACCTACGAGCAGTACTTC
D gene: TRBD1; clone size: .; J gene: TRBJ1-4; V gene: TRBV7-9; CDR3 protein: CASGRTGDEKLFF; CDR3 DNA: TGTGCCAGCGGCCGGACAGGGGATGAAAAACTGTTTTTT
D gene: .; clone size: .; J gene: TRBJ1-5; V gene: TRBV10-3; CDR3 protein: CAISSDSSNQPQHF; CDR3 DNA: TGTGCCATCAGTTCCGACAGTAGCAATCAGCCCCAGCATTTT
D gene: TRBD1; clone size: .; J gene: TRBJ1-2; V gene: TRBV12-5; CDR3 protein: CASGLLTGGAVGGYTF; CDR3 DNA: TGTGCTAGTGGTCTCCTAACAGGGGGCGCGGTGGGTGGCTACACCTTC
D gene: TRBD1; clone size: .; J gene: TRBJ2-3; V gene: TRBV3-1/TRBV3-2; CDR3 protein: CASSVRDRNTDTQYF; CDR3 DNA: TGTGCCAGCAGCGTCCGGGACAGAAACACAGATACGCAGTATTTT
D gene: .; clone size: few; J gene: TRBJ2-7; V gene: TRBV5-1; CDR3 protein: CASSEAFVNYEQYF; CDR3 DNA: TGCGCCAGCAGCGAGGCGTTCGTGAACTACGAGCAGTACTTC
D gene: .; clone size: .; J gene: TRBJ2-4; V gene: TRBV5-1; CDR3 protein: CASSTTGRYDIQYF; CDR3 DNA: TGCGCCAGCAGCACGACAGGGAGGTACGACATTCAGTACTTC
D gene: TRBD1; clone size: .; J gene: TRBJ2-7; V gene: TRBV6-5; CDR3 protein: CASSYGRQGTHEQYF; CDR3 DNA: TGTGCCAGCAGTTACGGGCGACAGGGGACCCACGAGCAGTACTTC
D gene: .; clone size: .; J gene: TRBJ2-3; V gene: TRBV30; CDR3 protein: CAWRRSASGLTDTQYF; CDR3 DNA: TGTGCCTGGAGACGGAGTGCCAGCGGGCTCACAGATACGCAGTATTTT
D gene: .; clone size: once; J gene: TRBJ1-2; V gene: TRBV11-2; CDR3 protein: CASSFLRGGDGYTF; CDR3 DNA: TGTGCCAGCAGCTTTCTACGGGGAGGGGATGGCTACACCTTC
D gene: .; clone size: .; J gene: TRBJ1-5; V gene: TRBV7-9; CDR3 protein: CASRRGGNQPQHF; CDR3 DNA: TGTGCCAGCAGAAGAGGCGGCAATCAGCCCCAGCATTTT
D gene: TRBD1; clone size: .; J gene: TRBJ1-1; V gene: TRBV28; CDR3 protein: CASSSAAGQMNTEAFF; CDR3 DNA: TGTGCCAGCAGTTCCGCCGCGGGACAGATGAACACTGAAGCTTTCTTT
D gene: TRBD2; clone size: .; J gene: TRBJ2-7; V gene: TRBV7-6; CDR3 protein: CASSLESFAGGPGEQYF; CDR3 DNA: TGTGCCAGCAGCTTAGAATCCTTCGCGGGGGGGCCGGGGGAGCAGTACTTC
D gene: TRBD2; clone size: .; J gene: TRBJ2-2; V gene: TRBV5-4; CDR3 protein: CASSFPSGNTGELFF; CDR3 DNA: TGTGCCAGCAGCTTTCCTAGCGGAAACACCGGGGAGCTGTTTTTT
D gene: TRBD1; clone size: once; J gene: TRBJ2-4; V gene: TRBV7-9; CDR3 protein: CASSLATGGQLAKNIQYF; CDR3 DNA: TGTGCCAGCAGCTTAGCGACAGGGGGCCAGCTAGCCAAAAACATTCAGTACTTC
D gene: .; clone size: once; J gene: TRBJ2-5; V gene: TRBV3-1/TRBV3-2; CDR3 protein: CASSQGGGTQYF; CDR3 DNA: TGTGCCAGCAGCCAAGGTGGCGGGACCCAGTACTTC
D gene: .; clone size: .; J gene: TRBJ1-6; V gene: TRBV11-2; CDR3 protein: CASRPGGGNSPLHF; CDR3 DNA: TGTGCCAGCAGACCCGGCGGGGGCAATTCACCCCTCCACTTT
D gene: .; clone size: .; J gene: TRBJ2-7; V gene: TRBV7-2; CDR3 protein: CASTLNPGGRSRGYEQYF; CDR3 DNA: TGTGCCAGCACCCTAAACCCCGGGGGGCGGTCTCGCGGGTACGAGCAGTACTTC
D gene: .; clone size: .; J gene: TRBJ1-1; V gene: TRBV5-1; CDR3 protein: CASSLGAGTEAFF; CDR3 DNA: TGCGCCAGCAGCTTGGGGGCGGGCACTGAAGCTTTCTTT
D gene: .; clone size: .; J gene: TRBJ1-6; V gene: TRBV12-3/TRBV12-4; CDR3 protein: CASSFLNSPLHF; CDR3 DNA: TGTGCCAGCAGCTTTTTGAATTCACCCCTCCACTTT
D gene: TRBD2; clone size: .; J gene: TRBJ2-7; V gene: TRBV7-8; CDR3 protein: CASSLSGGEQYF; CDR3 DNA: TGTGCCAGCAGCCTATCGGGAGGAGAGCAGTACTTC
D gene: TRBD2; clone size: .; J gene: TRBJ2-2; V gene: TRBV27; CDR3 protein: CASRTARGANTGELFF; CDR3 DNA: TGTGCCAGCAGGACAGCGCGGGGGGCGAACACCGGGGAGCTGTTTTTT
D gene: TRBD1; clone size: once; J gene: TRBJ2-2; V gene: TRBV7-2; CDR3 protein: CASSPGTVGAGELFF; CDR3 DNA: TGTGCCAGCAGCCCCGGGACAGTAGGCGCTGGGGAGCTGTTTTTT
D gene: .; clone size: few; J gene: TRBJ2-2; V gene: TRBV28; CDR3 protein: CASSFQNTGELFF; CDR3 DNA: TGTGCCAGCAGTTTTCAGAACACCGGGGAGCTGTTTTTT